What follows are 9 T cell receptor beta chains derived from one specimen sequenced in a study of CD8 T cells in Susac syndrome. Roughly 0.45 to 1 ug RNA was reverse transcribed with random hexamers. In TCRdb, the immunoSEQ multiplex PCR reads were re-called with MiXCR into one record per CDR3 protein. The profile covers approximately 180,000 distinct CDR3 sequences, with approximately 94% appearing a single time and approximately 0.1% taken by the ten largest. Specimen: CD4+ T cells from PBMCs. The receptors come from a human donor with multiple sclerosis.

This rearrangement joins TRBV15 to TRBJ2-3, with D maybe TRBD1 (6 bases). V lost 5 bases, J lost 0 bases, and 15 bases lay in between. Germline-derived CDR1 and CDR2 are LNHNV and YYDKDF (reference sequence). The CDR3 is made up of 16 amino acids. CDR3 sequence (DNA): TGTGCCACCAGCCAGGGGAGAGGGGCTAGCACAGATACGCAGTATTTT. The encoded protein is CATSQGRGASTDTQYF.

The DNA of the CDR3 is TGTGCCTGGAGTGTACTAGGACAGGGGATGGACGAGCAGTACTTC. This translates into CAWSVLGQGMDEQYF. The V and J genes are TRBV30 and TRBJ2-7; 9 positions match TRBD1. Unmatched junction bases numbered 8, after V lost 0 bases and J lost 5 bases. Germline CDR1 and CDR2: GTSNPN and SVGIG (reference sequence). This CDR3 comprises 15 residues.

CDR3 in amino acids: CASSPEGRNEQYF. The CDR3 nucleotides are TGTGCCAGCAGCCCCGAGGGGAGGAACGAGCAGTACTTC. V gene TRBV6-7 combines with J gene TRBJ2-7; D might be TRBD2 (6 bases). TRBV6-7 qualifies as an ORF whose function is uncertain. This CDR3 region has 13 residues. Trimming stripped 6 bases from V and 5 bases from J, with 14 bases between.

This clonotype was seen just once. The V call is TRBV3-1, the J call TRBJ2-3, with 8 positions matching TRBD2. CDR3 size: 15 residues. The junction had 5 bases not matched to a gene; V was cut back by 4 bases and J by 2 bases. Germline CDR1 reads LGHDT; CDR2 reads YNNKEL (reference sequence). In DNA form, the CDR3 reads TGTGCCAGCAGCCGGGCGGGGGGCCCCACAGATACGCAGTATTTT. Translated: CASSRAGGPTDTQYF.

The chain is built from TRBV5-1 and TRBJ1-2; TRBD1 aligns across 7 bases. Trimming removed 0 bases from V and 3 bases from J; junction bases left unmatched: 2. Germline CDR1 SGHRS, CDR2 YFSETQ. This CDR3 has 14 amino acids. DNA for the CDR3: TGCGCCAGCAGCTTGGGACAGGGCCACTATGGCTACACCTTC. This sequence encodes CASSLGQGHYGYTF.

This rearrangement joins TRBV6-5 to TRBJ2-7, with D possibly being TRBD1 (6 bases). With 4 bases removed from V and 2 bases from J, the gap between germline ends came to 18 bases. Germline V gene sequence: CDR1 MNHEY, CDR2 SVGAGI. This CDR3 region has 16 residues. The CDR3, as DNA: TGTGCCAGCAGTTCGCCCCGTATGAGGGGGACCTACGAGCAGTACTTC. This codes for CASSSPRMRGTYEQYF.

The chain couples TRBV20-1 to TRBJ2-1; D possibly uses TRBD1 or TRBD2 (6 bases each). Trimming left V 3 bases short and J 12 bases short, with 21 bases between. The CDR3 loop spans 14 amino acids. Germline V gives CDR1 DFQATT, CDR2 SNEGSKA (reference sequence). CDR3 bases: TGCAGTGCTAGCATTGGTGGAGGGGGACCCGGGCAGTTCTTC. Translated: CSASIGGGGPGQFF.

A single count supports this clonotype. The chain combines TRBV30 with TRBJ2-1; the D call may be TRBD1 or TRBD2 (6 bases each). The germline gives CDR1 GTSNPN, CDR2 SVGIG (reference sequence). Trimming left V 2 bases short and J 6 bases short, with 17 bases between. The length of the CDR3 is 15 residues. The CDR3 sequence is CAWSTDLGGRNEQFF. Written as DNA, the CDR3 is TGTGCCTGGAGTACCGACCTCGGGGGCCGCAATGAGCAGTTCTTC.

In DNA form, the CDR3 reads TGCAGTGCTAGTCGTTACGGACATAGCAATCAGCCCCAGCATTTT. It is translated as CSASRYGHSNQPQHF. The gene calls are TRBV20-1 and TRBJ1-5; the D gene is possibly TRBD1 (5 bases). Germline V gene sequence: CDR1 DFQATT, CDR2 SNEGSKA (reference sequence). V dropped 3 bases and J dropped 0 bases, with 12 bases sitting between them. This CDR3 is built from 15 residues.